A single T cell receptor (beta chain) is shown here with its context. This clonotype has a count of ten or more. No antigen is known for it. There are no base qualities to consult, and no much larger clone falls within one base. TCR beta CDR3 regions were amplified from RNA transcripts. For the first round of RT-PCR on the TCR CDR3, the HTBI primer set was used together with the Qiagen OneStep RT-PCR kit. The libraries were constructed in a second round of multiplex PCR and then size-selected and purified. The libraries were sequenced on an Illumina HiSeq2000 using paired-end 100 bp reads. The study's own analysis went as follows. SOAPnuke was used to process the raw data, throwing out any read that contained adapters or uncalled bases, had a mean Phred below 15, or lacked an exact constant-primer or identifier match. COPE v1.2.5 was used to merge the high-quality paired reads, and each unique nucleotide sequence was defined as a clonotype. Clonotypes were aligned to IMGT TRBV, TRBD and TRBJ reference segments using MiTCR v1.1. The analysis was restricted to V-J combinations with a frequency above 0.0001, which together covered over 99% of the repertoires. The TCS score was defined as the ratio of F50 (clonal expansion) to E x V (chaos), calculated using BLOSUM62-based TCRdist between CDR3 peptides within each V-J. Welch's t-statistics and random forest reduced approximately 520 V-J features to under 15, which were used in a naive Bayes classifier (R e1071). The raw public reads went through TCRdb reprocessing: fastp at Q25, MiXCR clone calling, in-frame beta chains kept. A single entry per CDR3 protein holds the most common genes and DNA from its merged rows. TCRdb's processing, not the study's, gives the V and J calls here. Counted in this sample were nearly 600,000 distinct CDR3 sequences; approximately 14% of them appeared once. Of the sample, 5% to 7% is held by the ten largest clones.

These data are taken from a study of T cells in Graves' hyperthyroidism and ophthalmopathy (dated 2019 in TCRdb). In terms of the full investigation: Peripheral blood was collected at initial diagnosis, before any treatment. To identify TCR V-J signatures that set the groups apart, the researchers used a discovery cohort of approximately 98 patients, made up of 43 with Graves' ophthalmopathy and 55 to 65 with stable Graves' hyperthyroidism. Prospective prediction of ophthalmopathy was tested in an independent validation cohort of 18 to 20 hyperthyroidism patients and 15 to 17 patients who later progressed to ophthalmopathy. The approximately 100 discovery patients were divided at random into training and test sets in a 7:3 ratio. The study also compared thyroid tissue and blood T-cell repertoires from 5 to 7 Graves' hyperthyroidism patients. Once sampling was done, hyperthyroidism patients were given methimazole at a starting dose of 30 mg daily, whereas ophthalmopathy patients were given high-dose intravenous methylprednisolone. According to the paper, TCR Vbeta CDR3 sequencing was carried out on roughly 130 peripheral blood samples, which came from about 45 ophthalmopathy, about 75 hyperthyroidism and 17 progressor patients. The paper's findings and limits, for the study overall: In validation, progression to ophthalmopathy was predicted by the model with nearly 71% sensitivity and around 76% specificity, a median of around 6.5 months before onset. Ophthalmopathy was separated from stable hyperthyroidism by a 13 V-J signature model, with over 85% sensitivity and approximately 81% specificity obtained in cross-validation and 80%/75% obtained in testing. Most expanded thyroid clonotypes (frequency above 0.001) were also found in blood, which suggests that blood repertoires may mirror thyroid immune responses. No statistical method was used to set the sample size in advance, and investigators knew the group allocation.

Hyperthyroidism patients were aged 18 to 65 years and newly diagnosed, with disease duration of less than 2 months. Any patient with an uncontrolled infection, another autoimmune disease, pregnancy or lactation was excluded. Clinical symptoms, serum thyroxine and TRAb, thyroid ultrasound, and orbital computed tomography formed the basis for the diagnoses. Blood from progressor patients was collected at the time of first diagnosis with hyperthyroidism, before any ophthalmopathy symptoms had appeared. PBMCs were separated from roughly 10 ml of fresh peripheral blood using Ficoll-Paque density gradient centrifugation. Progressor patients were first diagnosed with Graves' hyperthyroidism and then developed ophthalmopathy during follow-up. Total RNA was extracted with Trizol reagent, and quality was checked on an Agilent 2100 Bioanalyzer. V gives up 0 bases and J gives up 11 bases, and the segment between their germline ends measures 8 bases. Inclusive of the bounding cysteine and phenylalanine, the CDR3 is 13 residues long. Only the CDR3 region is kept as DNA, spanning 39 bases read in frame from base 1. For CDR1 and CDR2, the germline V gene lists SNHLY and FYNNEI.

Specimen: blood. The chain employs TRBV2 and TRBJ1-6; the D segment cannot be called with confidence. This TCR was sampled from a young woman with Graves' hyperthyroidism that later progressed to Graves' ophthalmopathy. The CDR3 loop reads CASSEAQIAPLHF. The sequenced DNA is TGTGCCAGCAGTGAAGCGCAGATTGCACCCCTCCACTTT.